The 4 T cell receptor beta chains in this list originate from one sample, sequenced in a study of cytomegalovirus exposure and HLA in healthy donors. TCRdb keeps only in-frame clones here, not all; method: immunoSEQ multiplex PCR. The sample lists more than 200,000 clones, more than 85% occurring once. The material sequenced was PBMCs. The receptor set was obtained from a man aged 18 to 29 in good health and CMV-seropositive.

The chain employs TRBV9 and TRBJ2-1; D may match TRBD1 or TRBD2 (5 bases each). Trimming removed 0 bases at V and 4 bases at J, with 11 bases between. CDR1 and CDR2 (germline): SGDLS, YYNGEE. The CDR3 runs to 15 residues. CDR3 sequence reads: CASSVVGERYNEQFF. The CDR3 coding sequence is TGTGCCAGCAGCGTAGTGGGGGAACGGTACAATGAGCAGTTCTTC.

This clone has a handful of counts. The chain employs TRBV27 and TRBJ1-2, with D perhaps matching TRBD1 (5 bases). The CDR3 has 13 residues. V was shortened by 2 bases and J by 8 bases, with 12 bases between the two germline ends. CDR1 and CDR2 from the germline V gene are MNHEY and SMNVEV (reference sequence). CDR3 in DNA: TGTGCCAGCAGTTTACAGGGAATTGGGGGCTACACCTTC. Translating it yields CASSLQGIGGYTF.

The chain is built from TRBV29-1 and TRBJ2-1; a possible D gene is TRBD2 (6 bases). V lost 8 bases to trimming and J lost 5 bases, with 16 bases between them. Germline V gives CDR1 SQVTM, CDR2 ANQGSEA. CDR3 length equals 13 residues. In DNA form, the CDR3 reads TGCAGCATTCTTCGCGGGAACAACAATGAGCAGTTCTTC. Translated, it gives CSILRGNNNEQFF.

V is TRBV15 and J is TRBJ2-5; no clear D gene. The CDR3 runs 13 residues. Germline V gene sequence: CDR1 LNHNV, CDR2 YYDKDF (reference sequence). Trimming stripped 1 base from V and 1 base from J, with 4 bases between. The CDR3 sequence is CATSRGGQETQYF. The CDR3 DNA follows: TGTGCCACCAGCAGAGGTGGCCAAGAGACCCAGTACTTC.